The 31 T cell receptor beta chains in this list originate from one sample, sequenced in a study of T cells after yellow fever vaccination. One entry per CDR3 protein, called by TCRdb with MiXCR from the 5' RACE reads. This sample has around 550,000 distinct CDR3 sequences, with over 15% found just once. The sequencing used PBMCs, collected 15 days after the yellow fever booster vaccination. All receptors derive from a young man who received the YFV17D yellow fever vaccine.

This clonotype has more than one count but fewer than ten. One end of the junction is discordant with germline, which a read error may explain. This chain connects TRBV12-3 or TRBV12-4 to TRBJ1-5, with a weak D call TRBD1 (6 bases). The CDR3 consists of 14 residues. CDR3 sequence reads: CASSFDLGWTAVSF. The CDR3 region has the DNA TGTGCCAGCAGTTTCGATTTGGGCTGGACAGCCGTTTCTTTT.

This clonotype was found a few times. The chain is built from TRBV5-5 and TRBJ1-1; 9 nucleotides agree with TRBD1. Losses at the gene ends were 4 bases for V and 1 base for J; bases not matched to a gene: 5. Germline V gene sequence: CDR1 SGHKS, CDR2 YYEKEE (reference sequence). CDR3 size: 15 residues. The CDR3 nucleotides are TGTGCCAGCAGCAAGACAGGGGGATGGAACACTGAAGCTTTCTTT. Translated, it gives CASSKTGGWNTEAFF.

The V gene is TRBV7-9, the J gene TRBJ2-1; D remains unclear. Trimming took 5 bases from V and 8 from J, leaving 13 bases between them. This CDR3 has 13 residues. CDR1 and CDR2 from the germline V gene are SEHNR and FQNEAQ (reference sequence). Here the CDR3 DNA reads TGTGCCAGCAGCACAACAAGATCCCATGAGCAGTTCTTC. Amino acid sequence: CASSTTRSHEQFF.

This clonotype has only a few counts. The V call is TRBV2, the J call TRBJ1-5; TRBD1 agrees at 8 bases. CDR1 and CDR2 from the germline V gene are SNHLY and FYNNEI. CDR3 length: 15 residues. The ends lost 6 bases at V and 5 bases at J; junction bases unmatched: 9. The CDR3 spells CASRSDRAVDQPQHF. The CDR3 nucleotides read TGTGCCAGCAGATCGGACAGGGCTGTAGATCAGCCCCAGCATTTT.

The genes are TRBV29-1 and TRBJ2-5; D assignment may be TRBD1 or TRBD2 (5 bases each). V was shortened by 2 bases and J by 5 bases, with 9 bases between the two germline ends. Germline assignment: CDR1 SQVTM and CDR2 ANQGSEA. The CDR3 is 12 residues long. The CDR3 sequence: CSVESGTETQYF. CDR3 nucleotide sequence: TGCAGCGTTGAATCCGGGACGGAGACCCAGTACTTC. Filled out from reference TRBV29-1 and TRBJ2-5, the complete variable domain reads SAVISQKPSRDICQRGTSLTIQCQVDSQVTMMFWYRQQPGQSLTLIATANQGSEATYESGFVIDKFPISRPNLTFSTLTVSNMSPEDSSIYLCSVESGTETQYFGPGTRLLVL.

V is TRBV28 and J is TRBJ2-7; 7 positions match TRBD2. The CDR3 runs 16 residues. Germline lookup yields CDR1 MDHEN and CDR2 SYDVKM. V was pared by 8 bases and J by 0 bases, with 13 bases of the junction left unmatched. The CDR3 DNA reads TGTGCCAGCTGGGATCGGGGAGGGAGGAGCTCCTACGAGCAGTACTTC. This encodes CASWDRGGRSSYEQYF.

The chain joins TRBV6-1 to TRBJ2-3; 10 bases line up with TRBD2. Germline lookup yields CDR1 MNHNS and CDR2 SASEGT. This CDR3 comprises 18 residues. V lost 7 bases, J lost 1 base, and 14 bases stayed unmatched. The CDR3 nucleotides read TGTGCCAGCACTCAGTCCCCCGGGACTAGCGATCGCACAGATACGCAGTATTTT. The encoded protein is CASTQSPGTSDRTDTQYF.

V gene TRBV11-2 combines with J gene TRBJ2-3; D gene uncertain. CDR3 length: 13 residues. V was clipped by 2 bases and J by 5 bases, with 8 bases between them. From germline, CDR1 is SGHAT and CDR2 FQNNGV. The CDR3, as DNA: TGTGCCAGCAGCTTAATGGGGAAAGATACGCAGTATTTT. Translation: CASSLMGKDTQYF.

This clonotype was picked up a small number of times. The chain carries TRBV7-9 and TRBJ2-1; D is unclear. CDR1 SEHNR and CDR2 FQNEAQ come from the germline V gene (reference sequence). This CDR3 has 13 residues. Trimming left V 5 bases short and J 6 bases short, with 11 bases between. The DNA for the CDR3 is TGTGCCAGCAGCATACCGGGCGGCAATGAGCAGTTCTTC. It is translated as CASSIPGGNEQFF. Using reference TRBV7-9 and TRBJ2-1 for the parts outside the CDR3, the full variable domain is DTGVSQNPRHKITKRGQNVTFRCDPISEHNRLYWYRQTLGQGPEFLTYFQNEAQLEKSRLLSDRFSAERPKGSFSTLEIQRTEQGDSAMYLCASSIPGGNEQFFGPGTRLTVL.

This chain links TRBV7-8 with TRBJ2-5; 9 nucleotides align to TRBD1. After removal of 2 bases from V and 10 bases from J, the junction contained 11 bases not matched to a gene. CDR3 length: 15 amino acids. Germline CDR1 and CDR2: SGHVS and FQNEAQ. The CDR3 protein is CASSLIQGAQISQYF. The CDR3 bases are TGTGCCAGCAGCTTAATACAGGGGGCCCAGATAAGCCAGTACTTC.

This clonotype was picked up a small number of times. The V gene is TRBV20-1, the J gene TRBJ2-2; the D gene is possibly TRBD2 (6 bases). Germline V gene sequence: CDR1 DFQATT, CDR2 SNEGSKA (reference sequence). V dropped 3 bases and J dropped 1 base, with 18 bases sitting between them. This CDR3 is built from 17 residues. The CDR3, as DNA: TGCAGTGCTAGTCCTTCCCCCGGGAGAAGGAACACCGGGGAGCTGTTTTTT. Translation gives CSASPSPGRRNTGELFF.

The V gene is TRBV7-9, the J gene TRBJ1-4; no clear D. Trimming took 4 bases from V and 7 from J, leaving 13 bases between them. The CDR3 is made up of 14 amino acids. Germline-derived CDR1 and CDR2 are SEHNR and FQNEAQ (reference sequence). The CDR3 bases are TGTGCCAGCAGCTCCAGGTTGTCCCTTGAAAAACTGTTTTTT. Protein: CASSSRLSLEKLFF.

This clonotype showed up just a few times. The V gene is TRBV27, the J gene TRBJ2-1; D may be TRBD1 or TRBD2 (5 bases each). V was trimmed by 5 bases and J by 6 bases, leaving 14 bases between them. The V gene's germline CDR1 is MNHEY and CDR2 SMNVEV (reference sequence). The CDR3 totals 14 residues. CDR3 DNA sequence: TGTGCCAGCAGTCCAGGACACGCGGGCAATGAGCAGTTCTTC. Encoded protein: CASSPGHAGNEQFF.

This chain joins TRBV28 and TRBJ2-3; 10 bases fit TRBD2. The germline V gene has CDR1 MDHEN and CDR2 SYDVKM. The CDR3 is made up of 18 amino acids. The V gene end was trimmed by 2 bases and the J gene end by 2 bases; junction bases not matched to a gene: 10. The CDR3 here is CASSLLTGGTSVTDTQYF. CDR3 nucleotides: TGTGCCAGCAGTTTACTGACTGGGGGGACTAGCGTCACAGATACGCAGTATTTT.

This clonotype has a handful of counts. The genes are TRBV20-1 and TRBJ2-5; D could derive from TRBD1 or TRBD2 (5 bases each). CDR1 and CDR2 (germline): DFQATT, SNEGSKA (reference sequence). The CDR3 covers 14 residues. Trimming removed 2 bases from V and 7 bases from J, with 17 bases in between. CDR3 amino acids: CSARKTGTPPTQYF. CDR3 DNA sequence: TGCAGTGCTAGAAAAACCGGGACGCCACCGACCCAGTACTTC.

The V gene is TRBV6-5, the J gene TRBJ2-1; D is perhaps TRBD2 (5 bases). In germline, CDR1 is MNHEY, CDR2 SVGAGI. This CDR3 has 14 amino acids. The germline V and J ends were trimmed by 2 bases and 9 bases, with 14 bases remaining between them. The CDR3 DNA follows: TGTGCCAGCAGTTACCCGGAGGACCCCCTTGAGCAGTTCTTC. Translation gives CASSYPEDPLEQFF.

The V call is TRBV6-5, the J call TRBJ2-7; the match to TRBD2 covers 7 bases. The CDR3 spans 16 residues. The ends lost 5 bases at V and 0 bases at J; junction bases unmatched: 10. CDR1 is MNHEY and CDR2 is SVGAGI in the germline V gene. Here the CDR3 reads CASSTRLAEFSYEQYF. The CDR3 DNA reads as TGTGCCAGCAGTACTCGGCTAGCGGAATTCTCCTACGAGCAGTACTTC.

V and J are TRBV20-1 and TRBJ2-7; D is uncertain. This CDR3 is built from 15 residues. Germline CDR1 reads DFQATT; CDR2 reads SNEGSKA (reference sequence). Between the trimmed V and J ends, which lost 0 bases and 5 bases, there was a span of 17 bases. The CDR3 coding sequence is TGCAGTGCTAGAGATCAGGCAGCTAGGTTGCACGAGCAGTACTTC. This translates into CSARDQAARLHEQYF.

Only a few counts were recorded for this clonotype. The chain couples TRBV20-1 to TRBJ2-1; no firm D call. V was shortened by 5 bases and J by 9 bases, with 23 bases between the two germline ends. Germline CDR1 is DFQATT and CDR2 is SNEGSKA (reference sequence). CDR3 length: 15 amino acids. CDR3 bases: TGCAGTGCTGAAGAATGGCGGAAGGGCTTGGGTGAGCAGTTCTTC. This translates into CSAEEWRKGLGEQFF.

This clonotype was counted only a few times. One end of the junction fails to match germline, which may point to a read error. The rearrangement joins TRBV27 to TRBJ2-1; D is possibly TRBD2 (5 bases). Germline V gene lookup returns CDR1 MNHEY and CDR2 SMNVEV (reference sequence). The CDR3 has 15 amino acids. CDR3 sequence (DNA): TGTGCCAGCAGTCTATCGGGGTCGAACTACAATGAGCAGTTCTTC. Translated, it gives CASSLSGSNYNEQFF.

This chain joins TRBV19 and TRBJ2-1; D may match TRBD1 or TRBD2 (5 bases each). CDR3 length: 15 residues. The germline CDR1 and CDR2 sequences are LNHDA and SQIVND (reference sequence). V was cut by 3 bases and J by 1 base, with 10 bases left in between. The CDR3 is CASSIRGASYNEQFF. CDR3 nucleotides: TGTGCCAGTAGTATTCGAGGGGCATCCTACAATGAGCAGTTCTTC.

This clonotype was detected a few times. The CDR3 DNA is TGCGCCAGCAGCTTGGTTGTCCCAACCTACTCATACTTC. Amino acids: CASSLVVPTYSYF. The chain uses TRBV5-1 and TRBJ2-5; no clear D gene. The ends were cut back, 0 bases at V and 14 bases at J, with 17 bases in the middle. This CDR3 contains 13 residues. Looked up from germline, CDR1 is SGHRS and CDR2 is YFSETQ.

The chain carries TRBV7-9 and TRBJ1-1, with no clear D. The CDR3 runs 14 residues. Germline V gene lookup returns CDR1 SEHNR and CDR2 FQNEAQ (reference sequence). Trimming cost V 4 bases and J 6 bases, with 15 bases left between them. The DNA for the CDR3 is TGTGCCAGCAGCTCACTCTTCAGCGGGTCTGAAGCTTTCTTT. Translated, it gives CASSSLFSGSEAFF.

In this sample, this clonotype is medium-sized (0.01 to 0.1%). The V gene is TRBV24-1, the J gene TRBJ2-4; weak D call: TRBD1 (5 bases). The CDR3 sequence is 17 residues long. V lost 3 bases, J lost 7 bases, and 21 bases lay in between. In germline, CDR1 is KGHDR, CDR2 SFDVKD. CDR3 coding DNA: TGTGCCACCAGTGATCCCGGAGTCGGGCAGGGTATTAACATTCAGTACTTC. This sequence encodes CATSDPGVGQGINIQYF.

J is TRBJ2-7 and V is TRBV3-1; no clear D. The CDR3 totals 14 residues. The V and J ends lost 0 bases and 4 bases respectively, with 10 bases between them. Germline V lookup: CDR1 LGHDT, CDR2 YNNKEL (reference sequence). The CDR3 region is CASSQDSVSYEQYF. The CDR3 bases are TGTGCCAGCAGCCAAGATTCGGTATCGTACGAGCAGTACTTC.

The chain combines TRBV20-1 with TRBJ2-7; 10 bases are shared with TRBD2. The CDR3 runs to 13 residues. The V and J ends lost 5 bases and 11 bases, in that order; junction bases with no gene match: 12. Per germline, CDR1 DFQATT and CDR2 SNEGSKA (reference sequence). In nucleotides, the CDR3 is TGCAGTGCTCAGGGACTAGCGTGGGAAGAGAAGTACTTC. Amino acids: CSAQGLAWEEKYF.

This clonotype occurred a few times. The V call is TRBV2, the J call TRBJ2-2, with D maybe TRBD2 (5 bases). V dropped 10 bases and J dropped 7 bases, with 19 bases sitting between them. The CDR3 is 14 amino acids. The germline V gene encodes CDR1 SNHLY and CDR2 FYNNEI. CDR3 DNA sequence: TGTGCCACCGGGATGGGAGAAGGTTACGGGGAGCTGTTTTTT. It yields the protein CATGMGEGYGELFF.

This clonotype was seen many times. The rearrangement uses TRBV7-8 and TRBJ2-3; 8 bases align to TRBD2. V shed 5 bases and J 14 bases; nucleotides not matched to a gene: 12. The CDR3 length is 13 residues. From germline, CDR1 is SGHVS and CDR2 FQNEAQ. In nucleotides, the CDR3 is TGTGCCAGCAGCACTCCGGGACTAGTGCCTCCGTATTTT. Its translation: CASSTPGLVPPYF.

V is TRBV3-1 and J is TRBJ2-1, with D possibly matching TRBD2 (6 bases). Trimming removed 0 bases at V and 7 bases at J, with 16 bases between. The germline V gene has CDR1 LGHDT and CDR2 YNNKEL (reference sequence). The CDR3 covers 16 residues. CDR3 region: CASSQDFLAIGNEQFF. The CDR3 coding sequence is TGTGCCAGCAGCCAAGATTTTCTAGCGATAGGGAATGAGCAGTTCTTC.

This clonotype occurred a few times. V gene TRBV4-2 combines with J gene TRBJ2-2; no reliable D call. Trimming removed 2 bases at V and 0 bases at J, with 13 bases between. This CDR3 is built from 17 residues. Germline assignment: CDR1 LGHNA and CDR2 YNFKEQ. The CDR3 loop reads CASSQLPVYANTGELFF. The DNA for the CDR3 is TGTGCCAGCAGCCAATTACCCGTCTACGCGAACACCGGGGAGCTGTTTTTT.

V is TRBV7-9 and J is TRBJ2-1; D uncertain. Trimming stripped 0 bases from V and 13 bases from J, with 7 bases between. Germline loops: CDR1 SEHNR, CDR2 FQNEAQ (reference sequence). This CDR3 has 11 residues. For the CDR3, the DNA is TGTGCCAGCAGCTTAGCTAGAGATCAGTTCTTC. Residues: CASSLARDQFF. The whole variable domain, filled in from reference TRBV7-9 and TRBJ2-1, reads DTGVSQNPRHKITKRGQNVTFRCDPISEHNRLYWYRQTLGQGPEFLTYFQNEAQLEKSRLLSDRFSAERPKGSFSTLEIQRTEQGDSAMYLCASSLARDQFFGPGTRLTVL.